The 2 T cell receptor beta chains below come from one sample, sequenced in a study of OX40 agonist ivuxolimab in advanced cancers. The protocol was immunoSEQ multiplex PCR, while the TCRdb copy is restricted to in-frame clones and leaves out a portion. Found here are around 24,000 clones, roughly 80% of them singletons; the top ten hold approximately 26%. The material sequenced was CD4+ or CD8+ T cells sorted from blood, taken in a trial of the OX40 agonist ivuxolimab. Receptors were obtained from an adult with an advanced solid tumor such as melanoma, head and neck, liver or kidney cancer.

Here the CDR3 reads CAWSGKNRGLRDGYTF. DNA for the CDR3: TGTGCCTGGAGTGGGAAAAACCGGGGCCTTAGGGATGGCTACACCTTC. The rearrangement joins TRBV30 to TRBJ1-2; a weak D match, TRBD1 (5 bases). V was trimmed by 1 base and J by 6 bases, leaving 21 bases between them. The CDR3 extends over 16 amino acids. In germline, CDR1 is GTSNPN, CDR2 SVGIG (reference sequence).

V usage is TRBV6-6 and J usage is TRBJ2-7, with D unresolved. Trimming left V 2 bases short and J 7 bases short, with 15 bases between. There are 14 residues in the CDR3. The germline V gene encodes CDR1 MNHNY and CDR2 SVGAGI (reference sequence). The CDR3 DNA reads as TGTGCCAGCAGTTACGGGCCGGATTTGGGGGAGCAGTACTTC. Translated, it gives CASSYGPDLGEQYF.